Listed below are T cell receptor beta chains from one sample, sequenced in a study of naive and memory T cell subsets. TCRdb fed the 5' RACE reads into MiXCR, producing one record per CDR3 protein. The sample holds over 25,000 distinct CDR3 sequences; around 21% are singletons and the top ten take approximately 1.7%. Receptors were obtained from a female donor in good health. Each CDR3 is given with its conserved first and last residue.

TRBV29-1	TRBJ1-1	CSVTDGALRAFF
TRBV13	TRBJ2-2	CASSRDRARELFF
TRBV20-1	TRBJ1-4	CSASTSGPGGEKLFF
TRBV2	TRBJ2-2	CAQTTNTGELFF
TRBV6-2/TRBV6-3	TRBJ1-5	CASRTGQGSFQPQHF
TRBV7-2	TRBJ1-1	CASSLERIQVEAFF
TRBV20-1	TRBJ2-3	CSARELAGPTDTQYF
TRBV6-1	TRBJ2-1	CASSEAGGRGGNEQFF
TRBV29-1	TRBJ2-1	CSVEDSSRADEQFF
TRBV12-3/TRBV12-4	TRBJ2-7	CASSASGTLKAEQYF
TRBV20-1	TRBJ2-1	CSAGQRGDYNEQFF
TRBV10-3	TRBJ2-3	CAISLSGGTDTQYF
TRBV19	TRBJ1-3	CASTDRNTIYF
TRBV6-5	TRBJ2-7	CASSPPGGSYEQYF
TRBV29-1	TRBJ1-5	CSVRGQDNQPQHF
TRBV10-3	TRBJ1-2	CAISESPQGGYGYTF
TRBV7-2	TRBJ2-5	CASSFGALGAVQYF
TRBV20-1	TRBJ2-1	CSAPEGLAANEQFF
TRBV29-1	TRBJ1-1	CSVATWGSNTEAFF
TRBV20-1	TRBJ1-2	CSAGGQNYGYTF
TRBV29-1	TRBJ2-7	CSVAAGGAGEQYF
TRBV6-1	TRBJ1-2	CASSVHYDQGSGYTF